This T cell receptor (beta chain) was identified in a study of T cells in tuberculosis. Study-level information: CD1B tetramers identified T cells specific for mycobacterial lipid GMM.

Sequencing of TCR-alpha and TCR-beta chains was unpaired. Measured with immunoSEQ multiplex PCR; TCRdb has only the in-frame clones, and not every one. The sample lists around 50,000 clones; 70% to 90% were seen once. The length of the CDR3 is 14 residues. Germline CDR1 and CDR2: SNHLY and FYNNEI. V dropped 7 bases and J dropped 1 base, with 11 bases sitting between them. Thawed, overnight-rested PBMC were stained with GMM-loaded CD1B tetramer, viability dye and anti-CD3, then sorted. The CD1B tetramers carried C32 glucose monomycolate purified from Rhodococcus equi. Tetramer-negative cells, 90,000 to 100,000 per donor, were also sorted.

The sequence came from an adult woman with latent tuberculosis. Sequenced material: CD1b-GMM tetramer-negative cells sorted from PBMCs. The gene calls are TRBV2 and TRBJ1-5; no definite D call. In nucleotides, the CDR3 is TGTGCCAGCACAGAGGGTGACAGCAATCAGCCCCAGCATTTT. This sequence encodes CASTEGDSNQPQHF.